One and the same sample provided the 20 T cell receptor beta chains below, sequenced in a study of T cells expressing NK-cell markers. TCRdb reprocessed the 5' RACE reads; each CDR3 protein has one entry and no DNA is given. This table lists about 260,000 distinct CDR3 sequences. Sequenced sample: blood T cells: a sorted CD56 or NKG2C T cell subset, CD4+ or CD8+ T cells, or bulk PBMC T cells (not recorded which). Every receptor here comes from a woman between 18 and 75 years old in good health.

V is TRBV6-2 or TRBV6-3 and J is TRBJ2-1; TCRdb picks TRBD2, but there is no DNA to check that call. This CDR3 comprises 16 residues. Per the germline V gene, CDR1 is MNHEY and CDR2 is SVGEGT. CDR3 protein: CASSSLAGGSYNEQFF.

The chain uses TRBV20-1 and TRBJ1-6. Germline V CDR1 and CDR2: DFQATT, SNEGSKA (reference sequence). CDR3 length: 12 residues. This chain's CDR3 is CSAREVGSPLHF.

The J gene is TRBJ2-7, the V gene TRBV10-3. Germline CDR1 reads ENHRY; CDR2 reads SYGVKD. The CDR3 sequence is 12 residues long. This CDR3 is CATRDWSTVQYF.

The V gene is TRBV5-1, the J gene TRBJ1-5; the D gene TCRdb calls, TRBD1, cannot be checked with no DNA. Germline values: CDR1 SGHRS, CDR2 YFSETQ. There are 15 residues in the CDR3. This chain's CDR3 is CASSLGGTGAQPQHF.

The V and J genes are TRBV3-1 and TRBJ2-1; TCRdb proposes TRBD2, but this gene call is untestable without DNA. The CDR3 is 12 amino acids. Germline CDR1 reads LGHDT; CDR2 reads YNNKEL (reference sequence). The CDR3 sequence is CASSPGLDFLFF.

The chain is built from TRBV20-1 and TRBJ2-3; the TRBD1 assignment by TCRdb is unverifiable without DNA. Germline V gene sequence: CDR1 DFQATT, CDR2 SNEGSKA (reference sequence). This CDR3 is 15 amino acids long. CDR3 sequence reads: CSGTVGESGTDTQYF.

The V and J genes are TRBV5-1 and TRBJ2-1; lacking DNA, the TRBD1 call made by TCRdb goes unchecked. CDR1 is SGHRS and CDR2 is YFSETQ in the germline V gene. The CDR3 has 12 amino acids. The CDR3: CASSSDSLGLFF. The complete variable domain, with remaining parts taken from reference TRBV5-1 and TRBJ2-1, reads KAGVTQTPRYLIKTRGQQVTLSCSPISGHRSVSWYQQTPGQGLQFLFEYFSETQRNKGNFPGRFSGRQFSNSRSEMNVSTLELGDSALYLCASSSDSLGLFFGPGTRLTVL.

The chain links TRBV7-3 to TRBJ2-3; TCRdb names TRBD2, which stays unverified in the absence of DNA. CDR3 size: 16 residues. CDR1 is SGHTA, CDR2 FQGTGA, per germline. This chain's CDR3 is CASSLQGAGGADTQYF.

J is TRBJ2-3 and V is TRBV18. This CDR3 region has 14 residues. Germline CDR1 reads KGHSH; CDR2 reads LQKENI. The chain's CDR3 is CASSTKTGTDTQYF.

The genes are TRBV10-3 and TRBJ2-7; TCRdb designates TRBD1, a call that cannot be tested without DNA. Germline CDR1 ENHRY, CDR2 SYGVKD. This CDR3 contains 13 residues. Here the CDR3 reads CATRQGGDYEQYF.

This chain uses TRBV28 with TRBJ1-2; the D call of TRBD1 rests on TCRdb alone, since no DNA is present to check it. The CDR3 contains 15 residues. CDR1 and CDR2 (germline): MDHEN, SYDVKM. CDR3 loop: CASSARQGRGYGYTF.

The CDR3 loop reads CASSQFGTIKETQYF. This rearrangement joins TRBV14 to TRBJ2-5; TCRdb reports TRBD2, a call that lacks DNA to check it against. The CDR3 totals 15 residues. Per the germline V gene, CDR1 is SGHDN and CDR2 is FVKESK. The complete variable domain, with remaining parts taken from reference TRBV14 and TRBJ2-5, reads EAGVTQFPSHSVIEKGQTVTLRCDPISGHDNLYWYRRVMGKEIKFLLHFVKESKQDESGMPNNRFLAERTGGTYSTLKVQPAELEDSGVYFCASSQFGTIKETQYFGPGTRLLVL.

The V gene is TRBV7-2, the J gene TRBJ2-5; TCRdb indicates TRBD1, and absent DNA this call remains unverified. Per germline, CDR1 SGHTA and CDR2 FQGNSA. The CDR3 has 16 amino acids. CDR3 protein: CASSLVTRGPQETQYF.

This rearrangement joins TRBV12-3 or TRBV12-4 to TRBJ2-1. CDR3 length: 11 amino acids. CDR3 amino acids: CASVARNEQFF.

The chain joins TRBV7-2 to TRBJ2-3; TCRdb's D call, TRBD2, is unchecked because there is no DNA. Germline assignment: CDR1 SGHTA and CDR2 FQGNSA. The CDR3 loop spans 13 amino acids. CDR3 residues: CASSFTGVKTQYF.

This clonotype is medium-sized by frequency. The chain recombines TRBV2 with TRBJ2-1. The CDR3 is 11 residues long. Per germline, CDR1 SNHLY and CDR2 FYNNEI. The CDR3 protein is CASSEVGEQFF.

This chain uses TRBV20-1 with TRBJ2-3. The CDR3 runs to 13 residues. Germline-derived CDR1 and CDR2 are DFQATT and SNEGSKA (reference sequence). The CDR3 sequence is CSASLWGTDTQYF.

The chain employs TRBV4-3 and TRBJ2-2; the D call of TRBD1 rests on TCRdb alone, since no DNA is present to check it. The CDR3 covers 17 residues. Germline assignment: CDR1 LGHNA and CDR2 YSLEER. CDR3 loop: CASSPKTVPSNTGELFF.

The V call is TRBV29-1, the J call TRBJ2-7; no DNA is available, so the TRBD1 call from TCRdb remains unchecked. Germline V gives CDR1 SQVTM, CDR2 ANQGSEA. The CDR3 contains 11 residues. The CDR3 loop is CSVLSSYEQYF.

This chain connects TRBV20-1 to TRBJ2-1. This CDR3 has 12 amino acids. Germline loops: CDR1 DFQATT, CDR2 SNEGSKA (reference sequence). CDR3 sequence reads: CSAGVENNEQFF.